The rows below give T cell receptor beta chains drawn from one sample of a study of shared clonotypes between healthy human individuals. Libraries were prepared by immunoSEQ multiplex PCR; TCRdb keeps only in-frame clonotypes and omits some of them. The data hold 150,000 to 200,000 clones, with about 93% observed a single time. The sequenced material came from naive CD4+ T cells sorted from blood. Receptors originate from a woman between 25 and 40 years old in good health. The CDR3 runs from the conserved cysteine through the conserved F or W. Each record gives: D gene, clone size, V gene, J gene, CDR3 DNA, CDR3 protein. A D gene is named only where the DNA matches it firmly. Rows give clone size only sometimes, using once, few, many, or a class for an expanded clone.

D: TRBD1; size: .; V: TRBV10-2; J: TRBJ1-5; DNA: TGCGCCAGCAGTGAGTCGAACAGGGGACGGGGTAATCAGCCCCAGCATTTT; CDR3: CASSESNRGRGNQPQHF
D: .; size: .; V: TRBV6-5; J: TRBJ2-7; DNA: TGTGCCAGCAGGCTGGACAGAAACTACGAGCAGTACTTC; CDR3: CASRLDRNYEQYF
D: .; size: .; V: TRBV28; J: TRBJ1-1; DNA: TGTGCCAGCAGTTTAGGGGGGAACACTGAAGCTTTCTTT; CDR3: CASSLGGNTEAFF
D: TRBD1; size: .; V: TRBV5-1; J: TRBJ2-2; DNA: TGCGCCAGCAGCATCGGGACAGCTGCAACCGGGGAGCTGTTTTTT; CDR3: CASSIGTAATGELFF
D: .; size: .; V: TRBV10-3; J: TRBJ1-6; DNA: TGTGCCATCAGTGAAGGGGGAACGGATTATTCACCCCTCCACTTT; CDR3: CAISEGGTDYSPLHF
D: .; size: .; V: TRBV7-2; J: TRBJ2-3; DNA: TGTGCCAGCAGCTTAACTCACTCAGATACGCAGTATTTT; CDR3: CASSLTHSDTQYF
D: .; size: .; V: TRBV10-3; J: TRBJ1-1; DNA: TGTGCCATCTCTCCCGGGATAGGGAACACTGAAGCTTTCTTT; CDR3: CAISPGIGNTEAFF
D: .; size: .; V: TRBV11-2; J: TRBJ2-7; DNA: TGTGCCAGCAGCTTAGGTGGCAGCATCTTAACCTACGAGCAGTACTTC; CDR3: CASSLGGSILTYEQYF
D: .; size: .; V: TRBV29-1; J: TRBJ2-4; DNA: TGCAGCGTCTGGGACGACGGACTAGCCAAAAACATTCAGTACTTC; CDR3: CSVWDDGLAKNIQYF
D: .; size: .; V: TRBV28; J: TRBJ1-2; DNA: TGTGCCAGCAGTTCCGACAGAGCGGGCGGCTACACCTTC; CDR3: CASSSDRAGGYTF
D: TRBD2; size: .; V: TRBV28; J: TRBJ2-7; DNA: TGTGCCAGCAGTTTCGGCGGGAGGGACTACGAGCAGTACTTC; CDR3: CASSFGGRDYEQYF
D: .; size: .; V: TRBV28; J: TRBJ1-2; DNA: TGTGCCAGCACACGAGGGACTCCAAACTATGGCTACACCTTC; CDR3: CASTRGTPNYGYTF
D: .; size: once; V: TRBV6-5; J: TRBJ2-7; DNA: TGTGCCAGCAGTTCCTACCGGGTCTACGAGCAGTACTTC; CDR3: CASSSYRVYEQYF
D: .; size: .; V: TRBV7-2; J: TRBJ1-1; DNA: TGTGCCAGCAGCGCTCGCCCCCCCGGGCAGAACACTGAAGCTTTCTTT; CDR3: CASSARPPGQNTEAFF
D: TRBD1; size: .; V: TRBV28; J: TRBJ2-7; DNA: TGTGCCAGTTGGGGGACAGGGGGCGCTTACGAGCAGTACTTC; CDR3: CASWGTGGAYEQYF
D: .; size: .; V: TRBV28; J: TRBJ1-2; DNA: TGTGCCAGCAGTTTAGTGCCAGGTCACTATGGCTACACCTTC; CDR3: CASSLVPGHYGYTF
D: .; size: .; V: TRBV11-2; J: TRBJ2-1; DNA: TGTGCCAGCAGCTTGCGTAAAGGCTTCTCCTACAATGAGCAGTTCTTC; CDR3: CASSLRKGFSYNEQFF
D: TRBD2; size: .; V: TRBV5-4; J: TRBJ2-7; DNA: TGTGCCAGCAGCTCCCCCCCGGGCGGGAGAGGGGCTTACGAGCAGTACTTC; CDR3: CASSSPPGGRGAYEQYF
D: TRBD2; size: .; V: TRBV5-1; J: TRBJ2-1; DNA: TGCGCCAGCAGCCCGGGACTAGCGGGGGCCGAGGATGAGCAGTTCTTC; CDR3: CASSPGLAGAEDEQFF
D: .; size: .; V: TRBV5-6; J: TRBJ1-1; DNA: TGTGCCAGCAGCTTAACTGGGGGCACTGAAGCTTTCTTT; CDR3: CASSLTGGTEAFF
D: .; size: .; V: TRBV20-1; J: TRBJ2-7; DNA: TGCAGTGCGGCGGGAACCTACGAGCAGTACTTC; CDR3: CSAAGTYEQYF
D: .; size: .; V: TRBV27; J: TRBJ1-2; DNA: TGTGCCAGCAGTTTGGGCCGTGAAAACTATGGCTACACCTTC; CDR3: CASSLGRENYGYTF
D: .; size: .; V: TRBV28; J: TRBJ2-7; DNA: TGTGCCAGCAGTTCACAGGGCTCCGAGCAGTACTTC; CDR3: CASSSQGSEQYF
D: TRBD2; size: .; V: TRBV7-2; J: TRBJ2-7; DNA: TGTGCCAGCAGCTTTCTAGCGGGAGCCAACGAGCAGTACTTC; CDR3: CASSFLAGANEQYF
D: TRBD1; size: few; V: TRBV7-2; J: TRBJ1-2; DNA: TGTGCCAGCAGCTTGAAGGGGGCGAACTATGGCTACACCTTC; CDR3: CASSLKGANYGYTF
D: .; size: .; V: TRBV6-5; J: TRBJ1-1; DNA: TGTGCCAGCAGGACCTCACAGATCATGAACACTGAAGCTTTCTTT; CDR3: CASRTSQIMNTEAFF
D: TRBD1; size: .; V: TRBV27; J: TRBJ1-2; DNA: TGTGCCAGCAGTCGCCGACAGGGCCACTATGGCTACACCTTC; CDR3: CASSRRQGHYGYTF
D: .; size: once; V: TRBV9; J: TRBJ2-3; DNA: TGTGCCAGCAGCGCAAAACTAACTAGTGGGAGCACAGATACGCAGTATTTT; CDR3: CASSAKLTSGSTDTQYF
D: .; size: .; V: TRBV7-8; J: TRBJ1-2; DNA: TGTGCCAGCAGCTTTGGGACGGCTAACTATGGCTACACCTTC; CDR3: CASSFGTANYGYTF
D: .; size: .; V: TRBV28; J: TRBJ2-7; DNA: TGTGCCAGCAACCCGGGTCCCTCCTACGAGCAGTACTTC; CDR3: CASNPGPSYEQYF
D: .; size: .; V: TRBV19; J: TRBJ2-7; DNA: TGTGCCAGTAGGGGGCCAGGGGAGGCCTACGAGCAGTACTTC; CDR3: CASRGPGEAYEQYF
D: .; size: .; V: TRBV19; J: TRBJ1-1; DNA: TGTGCCAGTAGTACAGGACAGTACCCGGGGGCTGAAGCTTTCTTT; CDR3: CASSTGQYPGAEAFF
D: TRBD2; size: .; V: TRBV5-1; J: TRBJ2-1; DNA: TGCGCCAGCAGCCCCCTAGCGGGAGAAATCAATGAGCAGTTCTTC; CDR3: CASSPLAGEINEQFF
D: .; size: .; V: TRBV6-1; J: TRBJ2-7; DNA: TGTGCCAGCAGTGGTACGGACTACCTCTCCTACGAGCAGTACTTC; CDR3: CASSGTDYLSYEQYF
D: .; size: once; V: TRBV30; J: TRBJ2-2; DNA: TGTGCCTGGAGTCGAGGGGGAAAGACCGGGGAGCTGTTTTTT; CDR3: CAWSRGGKTGELFF
D: .; size: once; V: TRBV6-4; J: TRBJ1-5; DNA: TGTGCCAGCAGCGCACAGGGAGGAAGCAATCAGCCCCAGCATTTT; CDR3: CASSAQGGSNQPQHF
D: TRBD1; size: .; V: TRBV7-9; J: TRBJ2-3; DNA: TGTGCCAGCAGCTTAATGGGACAGGGGCCAGATACGCAGTATTTT; CDR3: CASSLMGQGPDTQYF
D: .; size: .; V: TRBV12-2; J: TRBJ1-2; DNA: TGTGCAAGTCGCTTAGCGAATGAGGGGGTAAGGTATGGCTACACCTTC; CDR3: CASRLANEGVRYGYTF
D: .; size: .; V: TRBV2; J: TRBJ2-7; DNA: TGTGCCAGCAGTCGGGAGATTGGGTACGAGCAGTACTTC; CDR3: CASSREIGYEQYF
D: TRBD2; size: .; V: TRBV19; J: TRBJ2-7; DNA: TGTGCCACCCATCGGGGGGAGGGCGGTATTTACGAGCAGTACTTC; CDR3: CATHRGEGGIYEQYF
D: .; size: .; V: TRBV28; J: TRBJ2-7; DNA: TGTGCCATTCGGGGAACCGGGCCGGTTTTCGGGGAGCAGTACTTC; CDR3: CAIRGTGPVFGEQYF